Listed below are T cell receptor beta chains from one sample, sequenced in a study of OX40 agonist ivuxolimab in advanced cancers. Generated by immunoSEQ multiplex PCR, the TCRdb table keeps only in-frame clones and is missing some. The repertoire holds around 42,000 clones, with about 91% as singletons. Sequencing used CD4+ or CD8+ T cells sorted from blood, obtained in a trial of the OX40 agonist ivuxolimab. These TCRs come from an adult with an advanced solid tumor such as melanoma, head and neck, liver or kidney cancer. The CDR3 runs from the conserved cysteine through the conserved F or W. D genes are given only for firm matches.

j_call,v_call,d_call,cdr3_aa
TRBJ2-7,TRBV30,TRBD1,CAWSLGGRWAPYEQYF
TRBJ2-7,TRBV7-2,TRBD2,CASSFLAGGVYEQYF
TRBJ2-3,TRBV6-6,NA,CASSWGTTDTQYF
TRBJ2-1,TRBV28,TRBD1,CASSFGFQGADYNEQFF
TRBJ2-3,TRBV15,TRBD2,CATSTPTSGSTDTQYF
TRBJ2-5,TRBV19,NA,CASSMAGQETQYF
TRBJ2-7,TRBV4-1,TRBD2,CASSPGTSGYEQYF
TRBJ2-3,TRBV27,TRBD2,CASSGSGRGSTDTQYF
TRBJ2-1,TRBV7-2,NA,CASSLVSGGYNEQFF
TRBJ2-3,TRBV2,NA,CASRKDYTQYF
TRBJ1-3,TRBV25-1,NA,CASSEYEDSGNTIYF
TRBJ1-1,TRBV5-6,NA,CASSGRFTMNTEAFF